These 22 T cell receptor beta chains were all obtained from the same sample, sequenced in a study of immune heterogeneity within non-small cell lung tumors. At roughly 600 ng per sample, bulk tumor genomic DNA provided the template. Taken during surgery, several biopsies per primary tumor were spaced as far apart as possible within the tumor mass. Enrolled individuals presented with untreated, newly diagnosed non-small cell lung cancer and received curative surgery. The authors amplified TCR beta CDR3 by multiplex PCR with 32 V and 13 J primers. In TCRdb, the multiplex PCR reads were re-called with MiXCR into one record per CDR3 protein. The data show 20,000 to 25,000 distinct CDR3 sequences, 28% seen once. Input material: lung tumor tissue. The receptors originated from a man in his forties with non-small cell lung cancer.

In its sample, this clonotype is medium-sized. The rearrangement joins TRBV11-2 to TRBJ2-7, with no clear D. The V gene's germline CDR1 is SGHAT and CDR2 FQNNGV. Trimming pared 5 bases from V and 2 bases from J, leaving 4 bases between. This CDR3 is built from 11 residues. CDR3 sequence reads: CASSLTYEQYF. CDR3 in DNA: TGTGCCAGCAGCCTTACCTACGAGCAGTACTTC.

The rearrangement joins TRBV9 to TRBJ2-5; 9 bases line up with TRBD2. CDR3 length: 15 residues. V trimming: 0 bases; J trimming: 5 bases; junction bases outside the gene matches: 5. Germline assignment: CDR1 SGDLS and CDR2 YYNGEE. Here the CDR3 reads CASSVEIAGVETQYF. The DNA for the CDR3 is TGTGCCAGCAGCGTAGAGATAGCGGGAGTGGAGACCCAGTACTTC.

Note on this clonotype: Being one base from a much bigger clone, this may be a read error. V gene TRBV11-3 combines with J gene TRBJ1-4; D remains ambiguous. The CDR3 has 14 residues. Trimming took 0 bases from V and 2 from J, leaving 4 bases between them. In germline, CDR1 is SGHNT, CDR2 YENEEA. In DNA form, the CDR3 reads TGTGCCAGCAGCTTAGATGGTACTAATGAAAAACTGTTTTTT. Its protein is CASSLDGTNEKLFF.

This clonotype came up many times. The V call is TRBV12-3 or TRBV12-4, the J call TRBJ1-1, with no clear D. The CDR3 totals 13 residues. The ends were cut back, 2 bases at V and 8 bases at J, with 12 bases in the middle. DNA of the CDR3: TGTGCCAGCAGTTTACGGCTCGGCGGGGAAGCTTTCTTT. This gives the protein CASSLRLGGEAFF.

This clonotype was found once. It may be a read error: a sequence one base away is much more abundant. J is TRBJ2-3 and V is TRBV9, with a tentative D call TRBD2 (6 bases). V shed 5 bases and J shed 4 bases, with 8 bases lying between them. This CDR3 is built from 12 residues. From germline, CDR1 is SGDLS and CDR2 YYNGEE. The CDR3 nucleotides are TGTGCCAGCAGATGGGACTCAGATACGCAGTATTTT. This gives the protein CASRWDSDTQYF.

In this sample, this clonotype turned up once. This chain uses TRBV7-8 with TRBJ1-2; D not resolved. The CDR3 length is 15 residues. In germline, CDR1 is SGHVS, CDR2 FQNEAQ. V lost 6 bases and J 8 bases, leaving 22 bases between the germline ends. The CDR3 region has the DNA TGTGCCAGCAGTGTTACTCCGGGATCCGCTGGCGGCTACACCTTC. Translation gives CASSVTPGSAGGYTF.

This clonotype has only one observation. Since a much larger clone is just one base distant, this may be a read error. The CDR3 carries no conserved terminal phenylalanine or tryptophan, so it likely arises from a read error. The rearrangement uses TRBV28 and TRBJ2-7; the D is unclear. CDR3 length equals 13 residues. CDR1 is MDHEN, CDR2 SYDVKM, per germline. Trimming took 5 bases from V and 4 from J, leaving 12 bases between them. CDR3 protein: CASSPSAGYEQYL. The CDR3 DNA reads TGTGCCAGCAGTCCATCCGCAGGTTACGAGCAGTACCTC.

This clonotype was counted many times. The J gene is TRBJ2-3, the V gene TRBV19, with 11 positions matching TRBD2. The CDR3 contains 15 residues. V was pared by 5 bases and J by 4 bases, with 5 bases of the junction left unmatched. The germline V gene encodes CDR1 LNHDA and CDR2 SQIVND (reference sequence). CDR3 coding DNA: TGTGCCAGTAGTCCCCAGGGACTAGCGGCAGATACGCAGTATTTT. The encoded protein is CASSPQGLAADTQYF.

The CDR3 coding sequence is TGCAGTGTGGGAGGCGAAAAGAACGAGCAGTACTTC. This encodes CSVGGEKNEQYF. The chain recombines TRBV20-1 with TRBJ2-7; a weak D match, TRBD2 (6 bases). The CDR3 spans 12 residues. V lost 7 bases and J 5 bases, leaving 15 bases between the germline ends. CDR1 is DFQATT, CDR2 SNEGSKA, per germline (reference sequence).

This clonotype was detected ten times or more. The rearrangement joins TRBV19 to TRBJ2-3, with 7 bases fitting TRBD1. V was pared by 5 bases and J by 0 bases, with 8 bases of the junction left unmatched. The CDR3 is made up of 16 amino acids. Per the germline V gene, CDR1 is LNHDA and CDR2 is SQIVND (reference sequence). CDR3 DNA sequence: TGTGCCAGTAGTTCCCGACAGGGTCGTAGCACAGATACGCAGTATTTT. Protein: CASSSRQGRSTDTQYF.

This clonotype turned up a few times. This chain uses TRBV7-3 with TRBJ2-5; a weak D match, TRBD2 (6 bases). V was cut by 8 bases and J by 7 bases, with 29 bases left in between. CDR1 SGHTA and CDR2 FQGTGA come from the germline V gene. This CDR3 spans 17 amino acids. The CDR3 is CASGMDIRDARDGTQYF. The CDR3 DNA follows: TGTGCCAGCGGCATGGACATAAGGGATGCGCGGGACGGGACCCAGTACTTC. Full variable domain (remainder filled in from reference TRBV7-3 and TRBJ2-5): GAGVSQTPSNKVTEKGKYVELRCDPISGHTALYWYRQSLGQGPEFLIYFQGTGAADDSGLPNDRFFAVRPEGSVSTLKIQRTERGDSAVYLCASGMDIRDARDGTQYFGPGTRLLVL.

On this clonotype itself: A clone one base away is much larger, so this may be a read error. The chain carries TRBV12-3 or TRBV12-4 and TRBJ2-3; a weak D match, TRBD2 (5 bases). This CDR3 has 17 residues. The CDR3 DNA sequence: TGTGCCAGCAGTTTAACGGTCTCATTGTCTAGCACAGATGCGCAGTATTTT. This gives the protein CASSLTVSLSSTDAQYF.

This clonotype is labeled as medium-sized. One end of the junction is discordant with germline, which a read error may explain. This sequence joins TRBV10-3 and TRBJ2-7; 7 bases fit TRBD2. This CDR3 is 11 amino acids long. Germline CDR1 ENHRY, CDR2 SYGVKD. The CDR3 nucleotides are TGTGCCACCGCCGAGGGGAGGGTGGAGGACTTC. Its translation: CATAEGRVEDF.

This chain links TRBV18 with TRBJ1-2; the D gene is possibly TRBD1 (6 bases). There are 14 residues in the CDR3. V was clipped by 1 base and J by 6 bases, with 12 bases between them. Looked up from germline, CDR1 is KGHSH and CDR2 is LQKENI. This chain's CDR3 is CASSPQGGSDGYTF. The CDR3 nucleotides read TGTGCCAGCTCACCACAGGGGGGCTCGGATGGCTACACCTTC.

This clonotype was seen only a few times. This chain joins TRBV20-1 and TRBJ2-3, with 11 bases fitting TRBD2. Trimming at V came to 5 bases and at J to 2 bases, leaving 9 bases not matched to a gene. CDR3 length: 16 amino acids. The germline V gene has CDR1 DFQATT and CDR2 SNEGSKA (reference sequence). CDR3 residues: CSAFRTSGLITDTQYF. The CDR3 bases are TGCAGTGCTTTTCGGACTAGCGGGCTAATCACAGATACGCAGTATTTT.

There are a few counts of this clonotype. One end of the junction varies from germline; a read error may be responsible. V usage is TRBV5-1 and J usage is TRBJ2-7, with unresolved D. Per germline, CDR1 SGHRS and CDR2 YFSETQ. The CDR3 has 13 amino acids. In nucleotides, the CDR3 is TGCGCCAGCAGTCCCGACACTTCCTACGGGCAGTACTTC. Its protein is CASSPDTSYGQYF. The complete variable domain, with remaining parts taken from reference TRBV5-1 and TRBJ2-7, reads KAGVTQTPRYLIKTRGQQVTLSCSPISGHRSVSWYQQTPGQGLQFLFEYFSETQRNKGNFPGRFSGRQFSNSRSEMNVSTLELGDSALYLCASSPDTSYGQYFGPGTRLTVT.

The sample holds many counts of this clonotype. CDR3 sequence: CSATSGTGNQPQHF. CDR3 sequence (DNA): TGCAGTGCTACCTCCGGGACAGGGAATCAGCCCCAGCATTTT. The J gene is TRBJ1-5, the V gene TRBV20-1, with 9 positions matching TRBD1. CDR1 and CDR2 from the germline V gene are DFQATT and SNEGSKA (reference sequence). J lost 4 bases, V lost 4 bases, and 5 bases had no gene match. The CDR3 length is 14 residues.

The CDR3 nucleotides are TGCGCCAGCAGCTTCGGCGTCGGCTCCTACAATGAGCAGTTCTTC. It codes for CASSFGVGSYNEQFF. This rearrangement joins TRBV5-1 to TRBJ2-1, with unresolved D. This CDR3 is 15 amino acids long. Trimming left V 2 bases short and J 0 bases short, with 9 bases between. Germline V gene data show CDR1 as SGHRS and CDR2 as YFSETQ.

Note on this clonotype: An end of the junction differs from the germline gene, which may be a read error. The chain links TRBV5-1 to TRBJ1-3, with a weak D call TRBD1 (5 bases). The CDR3 length is 14 residues. CDR1 SGHRS and CDR2 YFSETQ come from the germline V gene. The DNA of the CDR3 is TGCTCCAGCAGCTCTGGGACTGCTGGAAACACCATATATTTT. This gives the protein CSSSSGTAGNTIYF.

This clonotype was picked up many times. J is TRBJ2-7 and V is TRBV7-3; 7 bases match TRBD1. The germline V gene has CDR1 SGHTA and CDR2 FQGTGA. J lost 2 bases, V lost 1 base, and 2 bases had no gene match. The CDR3 is 14 amino acids. CDR3 nucleotide sequence: TGTGCCAGCAGCTTAAAGGACAGGACCTACGAGCAGTACTTC. Protein sequence: CASSLKDRTYEQYF.

This clonotype was found once. V gene TRBV10-3 combines with J gene TRBJ2-3, with D tentatively TRBD2 (7 bases). This CDR3 comprises 13 residues. V gave up 9 bases and J gave up 2 bases, with 12 bases separating them. The germline V gene has CDR1 ENHRY and CDR2 SYGVKD. The CDR3, as DNA: TGTGCCATTAGGGGGAGGGTCACAGATACGCAGTATTTT. Protein sequence: CAIRGRVTDTQYF.

This clonotype turned up a few times. The rearrangement links TRBV19 to TRBJ2-7; 10 nucleotides match TRBD1. CDR3 length: 13 residues. V gave up 5 bases and J gave up 5 bases; unmatched junction bases: 3. Germline loops: CDR1 LNHDA, CDR2 SQIVND (reference sequence). The CDR3 DNA follows: TGTGCCAGTAGTCCGACAGGGGGCCACGAGCAGTACTTC. Protein product: CASSPTGGHEQYF.